This T cell receptor (beta chain) came from a study of OX40 agonist ivuxolimab in advanced cancers. Background for the entire study: Ivuxolimab, which targeted the costimulatory receptor OX40 (CD134), was an agonistic, fully human IgG2 monoclonal antibody. Intravenous ivuxolimab was administered to patients every 2 weeks at six dose levels: 0.01, 0.1, 0.3, 1.5, 3 and 10 mg/kg. In the dose-escalation cohort, around four fifths of patients were male, and the mean age was around 65 years with a range of roughly 20 to 80. The purpose of peripheral TCRbeta sequencing was to test whether ivuxolimab changed TCR sequence diversity and led to clonal T-cell expansion. The paper reports the monotherapy dose-escalation portion (N of about 47 patients) of the phase I ivuxolimab trial. Prior anti-PD-1, anti-PD-L1 or anti-CTLA-4 therapy was permitted, and approximately 42% of dose-escalation patients had received checkpoint inhibitors. Of the approximately 50 dose-escalation patients, hepatocellular carcinoma was present in approximately 20, melanoma in approximately 15, renal cell carcinoma in 9 and head and neck cancer in 9. Partial responses were achieved by three dose-escalation patients, of whom one had hepatocellular carcinoma and two had cutaneous melanoma. Overall study results and their limits: At doses of 0.1 to 3.0 mg/kg, clonal expansion of both CD4+ and CD8+ T cells in blood was seen between baseline and week 6. In partial responders in the 0.1-3.0 mg/kg groups, normalized peripheral clonal expansion was found to be among the lowest, especially among CD8+ T cells. After ivuxolimab, CD8+ T cells had more expanded clones than CD4+ T cells on average. The antigen specificity of the peripheral T cells that underwent clonal expansion was not determined. Low levels of normalized T-cell clonal expansion were also seen in some patients who did not respond.

Trimming removed 1 base from V and 3 bases from J; the gene matches leave 8 bases unexplained. Including the terminal cysteine and phenylalanine, the CDR3 comprises 16 residues. The retained sequence is limited to the CDR3, 48 bases, with the frame set at the first base. The germline V gene provides CDR1 SGDLS and CDR2 YYNGEE. The trial excluded patients who had a history of autoimmune disease or were on systemic immunosuppression. Peripheral blood for TCR sequencing was drawn from every dose cohort at baseline, at cycle 4 day 1 and at cycle 7 day 1. The samples were drawn from a first-in-human, open-label, multicenter phase I dose-escalation trial of ivuxolimab. Adults with locally advanced or metastatic melanoma, renal cell carcinoma, hepatocellular carcinoma or head and neck squamous cell carcinoma were enrolled in the trial. CD4+ and CD8+ T cells were sorted separately from peripheral blood before TCR sequencing.

Worth noting for this clone: There is no known antigen for this receptor. Base qualities were left out, and no much larger clone turns up one base away.

Genomic DNA was extracted from sorted cells for sequencing of the TCRbeta CDR3 region. The immunoSEQ Assay was used to sequence the TCRbeta CDR3 regions. TCRdb took over this immuneACCESS table, retaining in-frame rearrangements with V and J assigned. Such tables are incomplete; in checked studies, under half of the missing clones stem from an unresolved V gene, and the remainder is unexplained. Within this sample are 54,000 or so clones, with 80% of them counted one time only. The ten largest clonotypes hold 4.4% of the sample. The chain is assembled from TRBV9 and TRBJ2-3, and 7 junctional nucleotides match TRBD2. This TCR was sampled from an adult with an advanced solid tumor such as melanoma, head and neck, liver or kidney cancer. Sample: CD4+ or CD8+ T cells sorted from blood, taken in a trial of the OX40 agonist ivuxolimab. The DNA is as follows: TGTGCCAGCAGCGTACTGGGGCTAGCGGTGACAGATACGCAGTATTTT. It translates as CASSVLGLAVTDTQYF.